This TCR beta chain emerged from a study of blood T cell repertoires in COVID-19. Measured with immunoSEQ multiplex PCR; TCRdb has only the in-frame clones, and not every one. The sample carries a few hundred thousand clones, about 90% recorded once. The sequence was collected from a woman aged 35 to 49 with COVID-19, enrolled during active disease. The material sequenced was peripheral blood.

Here the CDR3 DNA reads TGTGCCAGCGGAGGGGGGGCCCTTGAAGCTTTCTTT. Translation: CASGGGALEAFF. V usage is TRBV27 and J usage is TRBJ1-1, with D perhaps matching TRBD1 (6 bases). V dropped 8 bases and J dropped 7 bases, with 14 bases sitting between them. CDR3 length equals 12 residues. From germline, CDR1 is MNHEY and CDR2 SMNVEV (reference sequence).